This T cell receptor (beta chain) was observed in a study of blood T cell repertoires in COVID-19. As for the study in general: Nucleic acid was either cDNA or gDNA, and it came from T cells, B-cell-depleted T cells, or PBMCs.

CDR1 is ENHRY, CDR2 SYGVKD, per germline. The germline V and J ends were trimmed by 6 bases and 3 bases, with 17 bases remaining between them. CDR3 length equals 15 residues. Method: immunoSEQ multiplex PCR; TCRdb's copy keeps in-frame clones and lacks some. The sample has more than 300,000 clones; more than 90% are singletons. This clonotype was obtained from a woman aged 25 to 45 who had been exposed to COVID-19. The sample taken for sequencing was PBMCs or T cells enriched from blood (not recorded which). The chain couples TRBV10-3 to TRBJ1-1; possibly TRBD1 for D (5 bases). The CDR3 reads CAIRSRAASDTEAFF. CDR3 DNA sequence: TGTGCCATCAGAAGCAGGGCCGCGTCTGACACTGAAGCTTTCTTT.